A selection of T cell receptor beta chains follows, all from one sample in a study of blood T cell repertoires in COVID-19. TCRdb's table, derived via immunoSEQ multiplex PCR, lists solely in-frame clones and lacks some. This table has 95,000 to 110,000 clones, about four fifths appearing once. The sequencing sample was made of peripheral blood. The receptors originated from a man aged 55-75 years with acute or convalescent COVID-19. The CDR3 runs from the conserved cysteine through the conserved F or W. D genes are given only for firm matches. Expanded clones are given a class, and other clones once, few, many or no size at all.

V gene	D gene	J gene	clone size	CDR3 length	CDR3 DNA	CDR3 protein
TRBV7-3	.	TRBJ2-3	few	13	TGTGCCAGCAGCGCGGGGCTTACAGATACGCAGTATTTT	CASSAGLTDTQYF
TRBV5-6	TRBD2	TRBJ2-3	.	16	TGTGCCAGCAGTAATATAGCGGGAGGGTTCTCAGATACGCAGTATTTT	CASSNIAGGFSDTQYF
TRBV15	.	TRBJ2-1	.	12	TGTGCCACCAGCAGGGATTGGGCTACCCGGTTCTTC	CATSRDWATRFF
TRBV9	.	TRBJ1-6	.	15	TGTGCCAGCAGCGCAACGAGAAGTTCGAATTCACCCCTCCACTTT	CASSATRSSNSPLHF
TRBV5-4	.	TRBJ1-6	few	13	TGTGCCGCGGGCCGGTCGGAAGATTCACCCCTCCACTTT	CAAGRSEDSPLHF
TRBV6-5	TRBD1	TRBJ1-5	once	15	TGTGCCAGCAATCCAGGGGGCGCAGGCAATCAGCCCCAGCATTTT	CASNPGGAGNQPQHF
TRBV6-4	TRBD1	TRBJ1-1	.	17	TGTGCCAGCAGTGACCATGTCTGGACAGGGTTGTCCACTGAAGCTTTCTTT	CASSDHVWTGLSTEAFF
TRBV28	.	TRBJ2-3	.	12	TGTGCCAGCAGCTGGGGGCCAGATACGCAGTATTTT	CASSWGPDTQYF
TRBV5-1	TRBD1	TRBJ1-4	.	16	TGCGCCAGCAGCTTGGCACCGGGACAGCTAGGGGAAAAACTGTTTTTT	CASSLAPGQLGEKLFF
TRBV5-8	TRBD1	TRBJ2-7	.	15	TGTGCCAGCAGCTTTTTTGGGACAGGGGATGACGAGCAGTACTTC	CASSFFGTGDDEQYF
TRBV4-1	TRBD2	TRBJ2-1	.	15	TGCGCCAGCAGCCAAGACTCAGCGGGAGGCAATGAGCAGTTCTTC	CASSQDSAGGNEQFF
TRBV7-2	.	TRBJ1-2	.	13	TGTGCCAGCAGCTGGCAGGGGCCGCACGGCTACACCTTC	CASSWQGPHGYTF
TRBV2	.	TRBJ2-2	.	15	TGTGCCAGCAGTGTATGGGCAGGGGGGACCGGGGAGCTGTTTTTT	CASSVWAGGTGELFF
TRBV6-5	.	TRBJ1-5	.	13	TGTGCCAGCAGTTCAGTTCCAAATCAGCCCCAGCATTTT	CASSSVPNQPQHF
TRBV7-3	.	TRBJ1-1	.	13	TGTGCCAGCAGCTCACAGGGACACACTGAAGCTTTCTTT	CASSSQGHTEAFF
TRBV19	.	TRBJ2-6	.	15	TGTGCCAGTAATACTCCGGGATCTGGGGCCAACGTCCTGACTTTC	CASNTPGSGANVLTF
TRBV12-3/TRBV12-4	.	TRBJ1-5	few	12	TGTGCCAGCAGTTTACCCAGGGGGCCCCAGCATTTT	CASSLPRGPQHF
TRBV15	TRBD2	TRBJ2-3	.	16	TGTGCCACCAGAACTAGCGGGAGCACTAGCACAGATACGCAGTATTTT	CATRTSGSTSTDTQYF
TRBV9	TRBD2	TRBJ2-5	.	15	TGTGCCAGCAGCGTAGTATTAGCGGGAGAAGAGACCCAGTACTTC	CASSVVLAGEETQYF
TRBV18	.	TRBJ2-7	.	14	TGTGCCAGCTCACCACCGTGGGGGCGCGGCGAGCAGTACTTC	CASSPPWGRGEQYF
TRBV7-8	.	TRBJ2-3	.	15	TGTGCCAGCAGCTTAGTAGGGGTTAGCACAGATACGCAGTATTTT	CASSLVGVSTDTQYF
TRBV5-4	.	TRBJ1-6	.	15	TGTGCCAGCAGCTTGTGGGCCTCCTATAATTCACCCCTCCACTTT	CASSLWASYNSPLHF
TRBV6-5	TRBD2	TRBJ2-3	.	16	TGTGCCAGCAGTTACTCGCTAGCGGTACGCACAGATACGCAGTATTTT	CASSYSLAVRTDTQYF
TRBV6-5	.	TRBJ1-1	.	13	TGTGCCAGCACGGCACAGGAGAACACTGAAGCTTTCTTT	CASTAQENTEAFF
TRBV30	.	TRBJ1-5	.	13	TGTGCCTGGAGTGTACTATGGGGCCAGCCCCAGCATTTT	CAWSVLWGQPQHF
TRBV18	.	TRBJ1-4	.	15	TGTGCCAGCTCACCGCTTACAGGGAGCAATGAAAAACTGTTTTTT	CASSPLTGSNEKLFF
TRBV11-3	.	TRBJ2-3	.	15	TGTGCCAGCAGCTTAGATGGCCAGTCGGGAGATACGCAGTATTTT	CASSLDGQSGDTQYF